This TCR beta chain was sequenced in a study of T cell repertoires in cytomegalovirus infection (dated by TCRdb to the late 2010s). In the study overall: Alongside well-studied HLA-B-restricted epitopes, the peptide stimulations were aimed at recently identified HLA-C-restricted CMV epitopes, whose presentation resists viral immunomodulation. Donor HLA type was relevant to the analysis, because carriage of CMV infection together with the matching HLA type was indicated by public TCR beta signatures.

General conclusions and limits of the study: In the ex vivo response, HLA-C-restricted CMV-specific TCR beta clonotypes were dominant, and in two of eight donors the single most frequent clonotype came from this HLA-C-restricted group. In both this cohort and an independent roughly 350-donor cohort, the cumulative frequency of public TCR beta family members distinguished carriers of CMV infection plus the relevant HLA type.

Its CDR3 holds 14 amino acids, cysteine through phenylalanine. Only the CDR3 part of the read is kept: 42 bases, read in frame from the first base. CDR1 and CDR2 are read off the germline V gene as SNHLY and FYNNEI. The V end loses 1 base and the J end loses 6 bases, and a stretch of 12 bases separates them. The intended sense of this specimen's treatment or condition label: in vitro stimulation with specific CMV peptide epitopes to enrich CMV-specific T cells. About this clonotype itself: This receptor's antigen is unknown. No quality values exist for individual bases; no much larger clone is one base distant.

TCRdb records Illumina HiSeq 1500 as the sequencer. TCRdb redid the processing of the public reads, applying fastp at Q25 and MiXCR, and retained in-frame beta chains. Rows matching on CDR3 protein sequence are summarized as one entry with the most common DNA and genes. This sample lists around 710,000 distinct CDR3 sequences; 25% to 35% were detected once. The biggest ten clones account for around 14% of the sample. This sequence was found in a human donor in good health (CMV status not recorded). Some clones in this sample may be carry-over from other donors' samples. The V and J genes are TRBV2 and TRBJ1-2; no confident D gene assignment can be made. The sequencing used cultured CD8+ T cells from PBMCs, collected from culture after CMV antigen stimulation. Read as DNA, the sequence is TGTGCCAGCAGTGAAGTGGGCCCTAGACATGGCTACACCTTC. Translated, it gives CASSEVGPRHGYTF.